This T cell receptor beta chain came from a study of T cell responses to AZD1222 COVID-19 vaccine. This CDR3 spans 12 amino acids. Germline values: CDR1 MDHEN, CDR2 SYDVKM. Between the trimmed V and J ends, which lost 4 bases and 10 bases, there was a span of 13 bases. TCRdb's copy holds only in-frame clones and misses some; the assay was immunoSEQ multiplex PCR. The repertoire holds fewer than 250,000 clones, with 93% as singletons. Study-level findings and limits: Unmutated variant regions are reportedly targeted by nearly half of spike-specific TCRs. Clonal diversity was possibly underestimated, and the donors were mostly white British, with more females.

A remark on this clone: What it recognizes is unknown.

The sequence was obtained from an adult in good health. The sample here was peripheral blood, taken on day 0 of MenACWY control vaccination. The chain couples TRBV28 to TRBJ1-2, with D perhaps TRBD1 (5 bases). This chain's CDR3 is CASSWGSSTYTF. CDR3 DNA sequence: TGTGCCAGCAGTTGGGGCAGCTCAACCTACACCTTC.